This T cell receptor beta chain is drawn from a study of T cell responses to AZD1222 COVID-19 vaccine. TCRdb's copy holds only in-frame clones and misses some; the assay was immunoSEQ multiplex PCR. The sample carries 110,000 to 150,000 clones, approximately 90% recorded once. The CDR3 is 15 amino acids. Germline CDR1 is SGHDN and CDR2 is FVKESK. V lost 0 bases and J 3 bases, leaving 10 bases between the germline ends. As to this clone: Its antigen is as yet unknown.

Study-wide points: Spike-wide vaccine-associated CD4 TCRs dominated at 160-218 and 743-854.

Sequenced here: peripheral blood, sampled on day 0 of AZD1222 vaccination. The source is an adult in good health. The rearrangement uses TRBV14 and TRBJ2-3; the D is unclear. The CDR3 bases are TGTGCCAGCAGCCAAGAGGGCAGGCGGACAGATACGCAGTATTTT. Protein sequence: CASSQEGRRTDTQYF.